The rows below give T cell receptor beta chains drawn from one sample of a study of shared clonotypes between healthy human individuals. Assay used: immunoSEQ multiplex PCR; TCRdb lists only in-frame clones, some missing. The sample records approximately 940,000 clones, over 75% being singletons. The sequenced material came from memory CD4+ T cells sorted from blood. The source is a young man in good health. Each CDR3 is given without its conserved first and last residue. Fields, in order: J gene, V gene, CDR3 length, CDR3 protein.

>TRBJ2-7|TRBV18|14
ASSQAPSGRAYEQY
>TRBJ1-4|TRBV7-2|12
ASSLAFLSEKLF
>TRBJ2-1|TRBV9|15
ASSSGLAGGPSNEQF
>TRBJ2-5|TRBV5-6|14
ASSLRLAGGIKTQY
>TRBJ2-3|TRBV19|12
ASNWGLSTDTQY
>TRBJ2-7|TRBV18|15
ASSAQYSGASLLEQY
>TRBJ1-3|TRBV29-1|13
SVGVGVGSGNTIY
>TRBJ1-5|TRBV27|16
ASSNRMTGGLNSQPQH
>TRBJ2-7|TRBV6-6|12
ASRKSGNSYEQY
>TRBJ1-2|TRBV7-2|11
ASSQAANYGYT
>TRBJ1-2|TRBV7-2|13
ASSLNRGPNYGYT
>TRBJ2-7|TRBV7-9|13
ASSLAGALSYEQY
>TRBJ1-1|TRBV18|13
ASSEGRAVNTEAF
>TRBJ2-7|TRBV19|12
ASSETGGTYEQY
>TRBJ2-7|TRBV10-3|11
AISTQGAGEQY
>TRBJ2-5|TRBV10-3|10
AISGQQETQY
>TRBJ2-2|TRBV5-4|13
ASSVDRVGTGELF
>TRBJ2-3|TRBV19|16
ASSIWDRTRPSTDTQY
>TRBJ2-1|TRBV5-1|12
ASSFPPPNNEQF
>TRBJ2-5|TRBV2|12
ASRIGGVRETQY
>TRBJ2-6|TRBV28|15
ASSQPGQGAGANVLT
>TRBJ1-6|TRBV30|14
AWSGRGRQGTSPLH
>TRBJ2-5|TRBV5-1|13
ASSLNSGFPETQY